Presented here are 2 T cell receptor beta chains from one specimen sequenced in a study of blood T cell repertoires in COVID-19. TCRdb's copy holds only in-frame clones and misses some; the assay was immunoSEQ multiplex PCR. The table includes tens of thousands of clones, about 88% detected once. The material sequenced was peripheral blood. All receptors come from a human donor in a cohort sampled during active COVID-19.

The chain couples TRBV29-1 to TRBJ2-7; 7 bases align to TRBD1. Germline trimming cut 3 bases from V and 0 bases from J; bases unmatched to any gene: 8. This CDR3 is built from 15 residues. Germline lookup yields CDR1 SQVTM and CDR2 ANQGSEA. The CDR3 DNA reads TGCAGCGTTGAGGCCCTGACAGGGCTCTCCTACGAGCAGTACTTC. Its protein product is CSVEALTGLSYEQYF.

As for this clone: Mismatch with germline at one junction end may stem from a read error. The CDR3 loop reads CSARVGANF. CDR3 nucleotides: TGCAGTGCTAGAGTCGGAGCTAACTTC. This chain links TRBV20-1 with TRBJ2-7, with unresolved D. The length of the CDR3 is 9 residues. Germline values: CDR1 DFQATT, CDR2 SNEGSKA (reference sequence).